The next 9 T cell receptor beta chains were all read from a single sample in a study of cytotoxic CD8 clonotypes in ibrutinib-treated CLL. Sequencing was performed with immunoSEQ multiplex PCR; in TCRdb, only in-frame clones are kept and a portion is missing. The table lists under 200,000 clones, 70% to 85% of them singletons. The input for sequencing was PBMCs, taken after 12 months of ibrutinib treatment. The receptors were sampled from a human donor with chronic lymphocytic leukemia.

The gene calls are TRBV5-1 and TRBJ2-7, with D tentatively TRBD1 or TRBD2 (5 bases each). Between the trimmed V and J ends, which lost 0 bases and 0 bases, there was a span of 16 bases. The germline V gene has CDR1 SGHRS and CDR2 YFSETQ. The CDR3 totals 17 residues. CDR3: CASSLVPLRGPSYEQYF. The CDR3 nucleotides are TGCGCCAGCAGCTTGGTCCCGTTGAGGGGCCCCTCCTACGAGCAGTACTTC.

The table lists this clone with a count of one. V and J are TRBV2 and TRBJ2-3; D assignment may be TRBD1 or TRBD2 (5 bases each). This CDR3 region has 15 residues. Per germline, CDR1 SNHLY and CDR2 FYNNEI. Trimming took off 4 bases at V and 1 base at J, with 12 bases between the two ends. The CDR3 sequence: CASSVEGLGTDTQYF. In DNA form, the CDR3 reads TGTGCCAGCAGTGTTGAGGGGCTCGGCACAGATACGCAGTATTTT.

The chain joins TRBV4-2 to TRBJ2-1; 12 bases are a match to TRBD2. The V and J ends lost 0 bases and 0 bases, in that order; junction bases with no gene match: 3. Looked up from germline, CDR1 is LGHNA and CDR2 is YNFKEQ. The CDR3 sequence is 18 residues long. CDR3 residues: CASSQELAGGPSYNEQFF. The CDR3 DNA follows: TGTGCCAGCAGCCAAGAACTAGCGGGAGGCCCCTCCTACAATGAGCAGTTCTTC.

This clone has a handful of counts. The chain links TRBV5-4 to TRBJ2-1; 7 nucleotides match TRBD2. In germline, CDR1 is SGHNT, CDR2 YYREEE (reference sequence). CDR3 length: 14 amino acids. With 8 bases clipped from V and 5 bases from J, the junction kept 10 bases outside the gene matches. The CDR3 nucleotides are TGTGCCAGATGCGGGAGTGCGTCGGACAATGAGCAGTTCTTC. The encoded protein is CARCGSASDNEQFF. Together with reference TRBV5-4 and TRBJ2-1, the CDR3 gives the full variable domain: ETGVTQSPTHLIKTRGQQVTLRCSSQSGHNTVSWYQQALGQGPQFIFQYYREEENGRGNFPPRFSGLQFPNYSSELNVNALELDDSALYLCARCGSASDNEQFFGPGTRLTVL.

The chain joins TRBV27 to TRBJ2-4; TRBD2 agrees at 7 bases. This CDR3 contains 14 residues. Germline loops: CDR1 MNHEY, CDR2 SMNVEV (reference sequence). V gave up 6 bases and J gave up 5 bases; unmatched junction bases: 7. The CDR3 sequence: CASRIGRGENIQYF. The CDR3 DNA follows: TGTGCCAGCAGGATTGGACGGGGGGAAAACATTCAGTACTTC.

The chain couples TRBV30 to TRBJ1-1; D gene uncertain. Germline CDR1 and CDR2: GTSNPN and SVGIG (reference sequence). The CDR3 runs to 11 residues. Deletions cut 0 bases from V and 9 bases from J, with 8 bases between. The CDR3 DNA is TGTGCCTGGAGTGTTGGGCCTAAAGCTTTCTTT. Translation gives CAWSVGPKAFF.

The chain recombines TRBV27 with TRBJ1-2; D possibly corresponds to TRBD1 (5 bases). V shed 2 bases and J shed 3 bases, with 13 bases lying between them. The germline CDR1 and CDR2 sequences are MNHEY and SMNVEV (reference sequence). This CDR3 comprises 15 residues. CDR3 sequence (DNA): TGTGCCAGCAGTTTACTCGGGGGGAGGGACTATGGCTACACCTTC. Translation: CASSLLGGRDYGYTF.

The chain recombines TRBV6-1 with TRBJ2-7; no firm D call. This CDR3 comprises 11 residues. Germline V CDR1 and CDR2: MNHNS, SASEGT. V was trimmed by 10 bases and J by 7 bases, leaving 14 bases between them. The DNA for the CDR3 is TGTGCCACCGGACGTGGTTCGGAGCAGTACTTC. Encoded protein: CATGRGSEQYF.

The chain uses TRBV4-1 and TRBJ2-1; 11 bases match TRBD2. The CDR3 runs to 18 residues. The germline V gene has CDR1 MGHRA and CDR2 YSYEKL. V lost 4 bases to trimming and J lost 5 bases; unmatched junction nucleotides: 13. CDR3 sequence: CASSRDTRTSGPNNEQFF. The CDR3 DNA follows: TGCGCCAGCAGCCGAGACACCCGGACTAGCGGGCCGAACAATGAGCAGTTCTTC.